The sequence of this TCR beta chain was determined in a study of T cells in Graves' hyperthyroidism and ophthalmopathy. Study-level background: Pretreatment peripheral blood was obtained at initial diagnosis.

J lost 7 bases, V lost 4 bases, and 7 bases had no gene match. Germline lookup yields CDR1 DFQATT and CDR2 SNEGSKA (reference sequence). The CDR3 contains 13 residues. Template material for amplifying TCR beta CDR3 regions consisted of RNA transcripts. First-round RT-PCR of the TCR CDR3 relied on the HTBI primer set. TCRdb independently ran MiXCR on the multiplex PCR reads; one entry per CDR3 protein. The sample consists of about half a million distinct CDR3 sequences, around a quarter of them appearing once. This clonotype has at least ten counts. Its matching antigen is unknown. Study-level points and caveats: Ophthalmopathy, which appeared later, was predicted by the model a median about 6.8 months before onset. Most thyroid clonotypes with frequency above 0.001 were detected in blood.

The diagnostic basis comprised clinical symptoms, serum thyroxine and TRAb, thyroid ultrasound and orbital computed tomography. The sequenced sample was blood. This clonotype was obtained from a woman aged 30 to 39 with Graves' ophthalmopathy. This chain uses TRBV20-1 with TRBJ1-5; 7 bases align to TRBD1. As DNA, the CDR3 is TGCAGTGCTATACAGGGGCTGGGGCAGCCCCAGCATTTT. Its translation is CSAIQGLGQPQHF.